This entry is about one T cell receptor (beta chain). Its antigen is not known. Sequencing was performed with immunoSEQ multiplex PCR; in TCRdb, only in-frame clones are kept and a portion is missing. Of 95,000 to 150,000 clones in the sample, roughly 88% were seen once. There are 15 residues in the CDR3. Germline V gene lookup returns CDR1 LGHNA and CDR2 YSLEER. Trimming removed 0 bases at V and 3 bases at J, with 9 bases between. This entry comes from a study of cytomegalovirus exposure and HLA in healthy donors. Study conclusions and caveats: Cytomegalovirus-associated status was assigned to more than 150 TCR beta chains. Diagnosis of cytomegalovirus status made by the classifier reportedly showed high specificity and sensitivity. In vitro work confirmed that a few CMV-associated chains recognize CMV antigens.

The V gene is TRBV4-3, the J gene TRBJ2-1, with D unclear. The sequence was collected from a woman aged 18-35 years in good health and CMV-seropositive. The sequencing sample was made of PBMCs. CDR3 DNA sequence: TGCGCCAGCAGCCAAGATGGTAGCCGCTACAATGAGCAGTTCTTC. This sequence encodes CASSQDGSRYNEQFF.